These 19 T cell receptor beta chains were sequenced from one sample in a study of T cell repertoires in cytomegalovirus infection. One entry per CDR3 protein results from TCRdb running MiXCR on the reads. The sample lists fewer than 350,000 distinct CDR3 sequences; 29% were seen once. Antigens of these TCRs are unknown. The sample here was cultured PBMCs, taken from culture after CMV antigen stimulation. These TCRs come from a human donor in good health (CMV status not recorded). Some clones in this sample may be carry-over from other donors' samples.

This clonotype was seen ten or more times. The V call is TRBV7-2, the J call TRBJ1-1; 9 nucleotides align to TRBD1. In germline, CDR1 is SGHTA, CDR2 FQGNSA. This CDR3 has 16 amino acids. J gave up 1 base and V 3 bases, and 6 bases lay outside the gene matches. This CDR3 is CASSFYGTGRNTEAFF. The CDR3, as DNA: TGTGCCAGCAGCTTCTATGGGACAGGGAGGAACACTGAAGCTTTCTTT.

The V call is TRBV10-1, the J call TRBJ2-4; possibly TRBD2 for D (6 bases). V shed 0 bases and J shed 0 bases, with 9 bases lying between them. The CDR3 spans 16 residues. CDR1 and CDR2 from the germline V gene are WNHNN and SYGVQD (reference sequence). CDR3 DNA sequence: TGCGCCAGCAGTGAGTCCATCGGGGGAGCCAAAAACATTCAGTACTTC. This encodes CASSESIGGAKNIQYF.

The J gene is TRBJ2-7, the V gene TRBV4-3; D not resolved. This CDR3 is built from 14 residues. The germline V gene has CDR1 LGHNA and CDR2 YSLEER. Deletions cut 1 base from V and 2 bases from J, with 9 bases between. CDR3 sequence (DNA): TGCGCCAGCAGCCAAGGATCCTCCACCTACGAGCAGTACTTC. Residues: CASSQGSSTYEQYF.

V is TRBV11-3 and J is TRBJ2-3; D is undetermined. Per the germline V gene, CDR1 is SGHNT and CDR2 is YENEEA. The CDR3 sequence is 15 residues long. The V and J ends lost 2 bases and 2 bases respectively, with 11 bases between them. The CDR3 spells CASSLMGKATDTQYF. CDR3 sequence (DNA): TGTGCCAGCAGCTTAATGGGGAAAGCCACAGATACGCAGTATTTT.

In this sample, this clonotype turned up a few times. The chain is built from TRBV6-6 and TRBJ2-1, with D possibly being TRBD2 (7 bases). V was shortened by 6 bases and J by 1 base, with 16 bases between the two germline ends. The CDR3 loop spans 16 amino acids. The germline V gene encodes CDR1 MNHNY and CDR2 SVGAGI (reference sequence). In DNA, the CDR3 is TGTGCCAGCAGGCGAAAGGGGGGGGAATCCTACAATGAGCAGTTCTTC. It translates to CASRRKGGESYNEQFF.

This clonotype was seen more than once but under ten times. The chain joins TRBV6-1 to TRBJ2-1; tentatively, D is TRBD2 (5 bases). V was clipped by 4 bases and J by 3 bases, with 13 bases between them. This CDR3 region has 15 residues. In germline, CDR1 is MNHNS, CDR2 SASEGT. The CDR3 nucleotides are TGTGCCAGCAGTGTAAGGAGGTTCATCTACAATGAGCAGTTCTTC. It codes for CASSVRRFIYNEQFF.

This clonotype was detected once. This rearrangement joins TRBV6-5 to TRBJ2-5; D possibly matches TRBD1 or TRBD2 (5 bases each). V was cut by 2 bases and J by 4 bases, with 14 bases left in between. The CDR3 totals 15 residues. Germline assignment: CDR1 MNHEY and CDR2 SVGAGI. CDR3 sequence: CASSYTRGDLETQYF. CDR3 DNA sequence: TGTGCCAGCAGTTACACCCGAGGGGACCTAGAGACCCAGTACTTC.

The chain recombines TRBV7-3 with TRBJ1-1, with 7 bases that match TRBD1. Germline loops: CDR1 SGHTA, CDR2 FQGTGA. The CDR3 is 15 residues long. Unmatched junction bases numbered 10, after V lost 5 bases and J lost 4 bases. CDR3 DNA: TGTGCCAGCAGCCCCGGGGCTGCAGGGGGCACTGAAGCTTTCTTT. It specifies CASSPGAAGGTEAFF.

The genes are TRBV29-1 and TRBJ2-3; the D is unclear. The CDR3 length is 10 residues. Trimming left V 6 bases short and J 5 bases short, with 6 bases between. Germline V lookup: CDR1 SQVTM, CDR2 ANQGSEA. The CDR3 DNA follows: TGCAGCGTCATCGGAGATACGCAGTATTTT. This translates into CSVIGDTQYF.

The chain employs TRBV6-6 and TRBJ2-1, with 13 bases lining up with TRBD2. The CDR3 consists of 17 residues. Per germline, CDR1 MNHNY and CDR2 SVGAGI (reference sequence). V gave up 5 bases and J gave up 3 bases; unmatched junction bases: 7. The CDR3 here is CASSKIRTSGGYNEQFF. CDR3 nucleotide sequence: TGTGCCAGCAGTAAAATTCGGACTAGCGGGGGCTACAATGAGCAGTTCTTC.

In its sample, this clonotype was seen once. CDR3 loop: CASSSFDRSGNTIYF. The CDR3 nucleotides are TGTGCCAGCAGTTCCTTCGACAGGTCTGGAAACACCATATATTTT. The chain employs TRBV27 and TRBJ1-3; D possibly corresponds to TRBD1 (6 bases). V was trimmed by 4 bases and J by 1 base, leaving 11 bases between them. The CDR3 runs 15 residues. The germline V gene encodes CDR1 MNHEY and CDR2 SMNVEV (reference sequence).

The CDR3 region has the DNA TGTGCCAGCAGCTCCCGGGACAGGGGGCCGAGCACTGAAGCTTTCTTT. This translates into CASSSRDRGPSTEAFF. The chain uses TRBV7-9 and TRBJ1-1, with TRBD1 identical over 12 bases. Unmatched junction bases numbered 7, after V lost 4 bases and J lost 4 bases. The germline gives CDR1 SEHNR, CDR2 FQNEAQ (reference sequence). The CDR3 is 16 amino acids.

This chain links TRBV18 with TRBJ2-2, with D hard to call. The CDR3 extends over 13 amino acids. The germline V and J ends were trimmed by 2 bases and 6 bases, with 7 bases remaining between them. Germline V gene data show CDR1 as KGHSH and CDR2 as LQKENI. CDR3 nucleotides: TGTGCCAGCTCACCATCGAGTGCCGGGGAGCTGTTTTTT. Protein product: CASSPSSAGELFF. The complete variable domain, with remaining parts taken from reference TRBV18 and TRBJ2-2, reads NAGVMQNPRHLVRRRGQEARLRCSPMKGHSHVYWYRQLPEEGLKFMVYLQKENIIDESGMPKERFSAEFPKEGPSILRIQQVVRGDSAAYFCASSPSSAGELFFGEGSRLTVL.

This clonotype was detected ten times or more. This chain connects TRBV10-3 to TRBJ2-2; perhaps TRBD2 as D (5 bases). The ends were cut back, 6 bases at V and 5 bases at J, with 22 bases in the middle. The CDR3 contains 17 residues. From germline, CDR1 is ENHRY and CDR2 SYGVKD. As DNA, the CDR3 is TGTGCCATCAGGGCCGCCGGTCGTAGCGACCGAACCGGGGAGCTGTTTTTT. This encodes CAIRAAGRSDRTGELFF.

This clonotype was seen only once. J is TRBJ2-3 and V is TRBV7-9; D perhaps matches TRBD2 (6 bases). CDR1 SEHNR and CDR2 FQNEAQ come from the germline V gene (reference sequence). There are 20 residues in the CDR3. V lost 1 base and J lost 1, with 24 bases in between. CDR3 in DNA: TGTGCCAGCAGCTTAGGGGTCCTCGCCGGAGGGGCGCGGGGCACAGATACGCAGTATTTT. As protein: CASSLGVLAGGARGTDTQYF. Combining the CDR3 with reference TRBV7-9 and TRBJ2-3 gives the whole variable domain DTGVSQNPRHKITKRGQNVTFRCDPISEHNRLYWYRQTLGQGPEFLTYFQNEAQLEKSRLLSDRFSAERPKGSFSTLEIQRTEQGDSAMYLCASSLGVLAGGARGTDTQYFGPGTRLTVL.

A few counts support this clonotype. The CDR3 coding sequence is TGCAGTGCTAGAGGGGGGGGAGGTGGCAATCAGCCCCAGCATTTT. Translated: CSARGGGGGNQPQHF. The rearrangement uses TRBV20-1 and TRBJ1-5, with D perhaps TRBD1 (5 bases). The CDR3 is 15 residues long. V lost 1 base to trimming and J lost 2 bases, with 12 bases between them. Per germline, CDR1 DFQATT and CDR2 SNEGSKA (reference sequence).

J is TRBJ2-1 and V is TRBV4-2; 7 nucleotides agree with TRBD2. CDR3 size: 18 residues. V gave up 4 bases and J gave up 0 bases; unmatched junction bases: 12. Germline CDR1 reads LGHNA; CDR2 reads YNFKEQ. CDR3 loop: CASSRAPLGRSSYNEQFF. CDR3 nucleotides: TGTGCCAGCAGCCGAGCCCCCCTCGGGAGGAGCTCCTACAATGAGCAGTTCTTC.

This sequence joins TRBV29-1 and TRBJ1-1, with D possibly being TRBD1 (5 bases). Germline CDR1 reads SQVTM; CDR2 reads ANQGSEA. The CDR3 contains 13 residues. V shed 3 bases and J shed 5 bases, with 13 bases lying between them. The CDR3 spells CSVERQGRTEAFF. The CDR3 nucleotides read TGCAGCGTTGAGAGGCAGGGTCGGACTGAAGCTTTCTTT.

This clonotype has ten or more counts. The gene calls are TRBV7-2 and TRBJ2-1; TRBD2 matches at 7 bases. CDR3 size: 15 residues. CDR1 and CDR2 (germline): SGHTA, FQGNSA. Trimming removed 5 bases from V and 5 bases from J; junction bases left unmatched: 9. This chain's CDR3 is CASSRTGGRDNEQFF. The CDR3 DNA reads as TGTGCCAGCAGCCGGACGGGGGGTCGGGACAATGAGCAGTTCTTC.